The source of this TCR beta chain is a study of blood T cell repertoires in COVID-19. About the research overall: Both acute and convalescent COVID-19 samples were obtained from the United States, Italy and Spain. T cells, B-cell-depleted T cells, or PBMCs provided the cDNA or gDNA that served as material.

Per the original data handling: Amplifying reference gene primers gave estimates of nucleated cell counts. TCRdb's table, derived via immunoSEQ multiplex PCR, lists solely in-frame clones and lacks some. D and trimming come from the DNA, and the V and J calls and clone size come from that table. The sample has approximately 180,000 clones, approximately 92% seen once. The receptor's source is a man aged 50-59 years with acute or convalescent COVID-19. Sequenced sample: peripheral blood.

CDR3 coding DNA: TGTGCCAGCAGCCTGGGACAGGGGACAGATACGCAGTATTTT. It codes for CASSLGQGTDTQYF. The chain has TRBV7-3 and TRBJ2-3, with 10 bases identical to TRBD1. The trim removed 5 bases at V and 3 bases at J, leaving 2 bases unmatched. The CDR3 runs to 14 residues. Germline assignment: CDR1 SGHTA and CDR2 FQGTGA.